The rows below give T cell receptor beta chains drawn from one sample of a study of T-cell memory formation after mild COVID-19. MiXCR, run by TCRdb on the 5' RACE reads, gives a single entry per CDR3 protein. The data hold around 370,000 distinct CDR3 sequences, with more than 20% observed a single time. Sequencing input: PBMCs or a T cell subset sorted from them (not recorded which). All receptors derive from an adult woman who had mild COVID-19 (a few samples of this study predate the infection). Cell type and time point are not known. CDR3s include the opening cysteine and the closing phenylalanine or tryptophan. Each record gives: J gene, D gene, V gene, clone size, CDR3 DNA, CDR3 protein. A D gene is named only where the DNA matches it firmly. The listing skips clone size in some rows; elsewhere it reads once, few, many or a size class.

J: TRBJ1-1; D: NA; V: TRBV5-1; size: NA; DNA: TGCGCCAGCAGCTTGCCCTCCGACAGCATGAACACTGAAGCTTTCTTT; CDR3: CASSLPSDSMNTEAFF
J: TRBJ2-1; D: NA; V: TRBV12-3/TRBV12-4; size: few; DNA: TGTGCCAGCAGGTCCTCGCTGGGTACTTACAATGAGCAGTTCTTC; CDR3: CASRSSLGTYNEQFF
J: TRBJ1-1; D: TRBD1; V: TRBV20-1; size: NA; DNA: TGCAGTGCTAGTGGGACAGGGGGCACTGAAGCTTTCTTT; CDR3: CSASGTGGTEAFF
J: TRBJ2-1; D: NA; V: TRBV7-9; size: few; DNA: TGTGCCAGCAGCTCACCCTGGAAAGATTTAAATGAGCAGTTCTTC; CDR3: CASSSPWKDLNEQFF
J: TRBJ2-7; D: TRBD2; V: TRBV5-1; size: few; DNA: TGCGCCAGCAGCTATGGACTAGCGGGGGTCTTGGGGGAGCAGTACTTC; CDR3: CASSYGLAGVLGEQYF
J: TRBJ2-1; D: NA; V: TRBV4-2; size: once; DNA: TGTGCCAGCAGCCAAGGGCCAGGGAAGAAGCAGTTCTTC; CDR3: CASSQGPGKKQFF
J: TRBJ2-1; D: NA; V: TRBV5-6; size: many; DNA: TGTGCCAGCAGCCCGGGAGACAGTAACAATGAGCAGTTCTTC; CDR3: CASSPGDSNNEQFF
J: TRBJ2-1; D: TRBD1; V: TRBV5-4; size: NA; DNA: TGTGCCAGCAGCTTGGCTCTTTCCCCCGTCGGACAGGGTGAGGATGAGCAGTTCTTC; CDR3: CASSLALSPVGQGEDEQFF
J: TRBJ2-1; D: TRBD2; V: TRBV12-3/TRBV12-4; size: NA; DNA: TGTGCCAGCAGACCCCCCGGGACTAGCGTGTACAATGAGCAGTTCTTC; CDR3: CASRPPGTSVYNEQFF
J: TRBJ2-7; D: TRBD2; V: TRBV12-3/TRBV12-4; size: many; DNA: TGTGCCAGCAGTGCCCTAGCGGGGGGCCGATACGAGCAGTACTTC; CDR3: CASSALAGGRYEQYF
J: TRBJ1-5; D: NA; V: TRBV12-3/TRBV12-4; size: NA; DNA: TGTGCCAGCAGTTCCGGACAGCTCCTCCAGCATTTT; CDR3: CASSSGQLLQHF
J: TRBJ2-3; D: NA; V: TRBV13; size: NA; DNA: TGTGCCAGCAGTGTAGATACGCAGTATTTT; CDR3: CASSVDTQYF
J: TRBJ2-5; D: NA; V: TRBV12-3/TRBV12-4; size: NA; DNA: TGTGCCAGCAGTCCTCTGGGTGGGTTCCAAGAGACCCAGTACTTC; CDR3: CASSPLGGFQETQYF
J: TRBJ2-7; D: TRBD1; V: TRBV11-2; size: few; DNA: TGTGCCAGCAGCCTTAACAGGGGTGGCTACGAGCAGTACTTC; CDR3: CASSLNRGGYEQYF
J: TRBJ1-5; D: NA; V: TRBV4-1; size: NA; DNA: TGCGCCAGCAGCCAGCAAACAAGGAGCAATCAGCCCCAGCATTTT; CDR3: CASSQQTRSNQPQHF
J: TRBJ1-2; D: TRBD1; V: TRBV7-8; size: few; DNA: TGTGCCAGCAGCTTAGCTCGGACAGGGAATGTTAACTATGGCTACACCTTC; CDR3: CASSLARTGNVNYGYTF
J: TRBJ2-7; D: NA; V: TRBV11-2; size: few; DNA: TGTGCCAGCAGCCAAGCAGACGAGCAGTACTTC; CDR3: CASSQADEQYF
J: TRBJ2-1; D: NA; V: TRBV11-2; size: NA; DNA: TGTGCCAGCAGCCTCACTAGCTATGAGCAGTTCTTC; CDR3: CASSLTSYEQFF
J: TRBJ2-5; D: TRBD1; V: TRBV6-5; size: NA; DNA: TGTGCCAGCAGTTACTCGTCAGGGGGTTTGGAGACCCAGTACTTC; CDR3: CASSYSSGGLETQYF
J: TRBJ1-1; D: TRBD1; V: TRBV6-5; size: NA; DNA: TGTGCCAGCAAGGTAGACAGGGCGAACACTGAAGCTTTCTTT; CDR3: CASKVDRANTEAFF
J: TRBJ2-5; D: NA; V: TRBV5-5; size: NA; DNA: TGTGCCAGCAGCTTTGACGGGCAGCAAGAGACCCAGTACTTC; CDR3: CASSFDGQQETQYF
J: TRBJ2-7; D: TRBD1; V: TRBV5-1; size: NA; DNA: TGCGCCAGCAGGTCGGACAGGGAGCAGTACTTC; CDR3: CASRSDREQYF
J: TRBJ2-6; D: NA; V: TRBV29-1; size: NA; DNA: TGCAGCGTTGAAGATCCCGGGGGTCCTGGGGCCAACGTCCTGACTTTC; CDR3: CSVEDPGGPGANVLTF
J: TRBJ2-5; D: NA; V: TRBV24-1; size: few; DNA: TGTGCCACCAGTGACACCCGCGGACGCAGCCAAGAGACCCAGTACTTC; CDR3: CATSDTRGRSQETQYF
J: TRBJ2-7; D: NA; V: TRBV4-2; size: few; DNA: TGTGCCAGCAGCCAAGACGGGATTGGGGGCACTTACGAGCAGTACTTC; CDR3: CASSQDGIGGTYEQYF
J: TRBJ2-1; D: TRBD2; V: TRBV4-2; size: once; DNA: TGTGCCAGCAGCCAAGTCTCTGCGGGAGGGGGCAATGAGCAGTTCTTC; CDR3: CASSQVSAGGGNEQFF
J: TRBJ1-5; D: NA; V: TRBV6-2/TRBV6-3; size: NA; DNA: TGTGCCAGCAGTACCTATATTAGCAATCAGCCCCAGCATTTT; CDR3: CASSTYISNQPQHF
J: TRBJ2-5; D: NA; V: TRBV20-1; size: few; DNA: TGCAGTGGTAGATCGAAAGAGACCCAGTACTTC; CDR3: CSGRSKETQYF
J: TRBJ2-2; D: NA; V: TRBV7-2; size: NA; DNA: TGTGCCAGCAGCTCTCGACAGGGAGGGGTCGGGGAGCTGTTTTTT; CDR3: CASSSRQGGVGELFF
J: TRBJ2-5; D: TRBD2; V: TRBV7-3; size: NA; DNA: TGTGCCAGCGGAGCGGGAGTTCAAGAGACCCAGTACTTC; CDR3: CASGAGVQETQYF
J: TRBJ2-1; D: TRBD2; V: TRBV6-5; size: NA; DNA: TGTGCCAGCAGTTTTGTCCGGGAGGTAGCGGGCGGGGTCGATGAGCAGTTCTTC; CDR3: CASSFVREVAGGVDEQFF
J: TRBJ1-2; D: NA; V: TRBV10-3; size: few; DNA: TGTGCCATCATGGGGACCGACGGCATTTCTAACTATGGCTACACCTTC; CDR3: CAIMGTDGISNYGYTF
J: TRBJ2-7; D: TRBD2; V: TRBV7-9; size: NA; DNA: TGTGCCAGCAGCGCGCCGACTAGCGGGAGGGTCTACGAGCAGTACTTC; CDR3: CASSAPTSGRVYEQYF
J: TRBJ2-1; D: TRBD1; V: TRBV29-1; size: NA; DNA: TGCAGCGTTTTTGGACAGGGGCCCTACAATGAGCAGTTCTTC; CDR3: CSVFGQGPYNEQFF
J: TRBJ2-3; D: NA; V: TRBV7-9; size: NA; DNA: TGTGCCACCCGGGCCAAACCAGATACGCAGTATTTT; CDR3: CATRAKPDTQYF
J: TRBJ2-7; D: NA; V: TRBV5-1; size: many; DNA: TGCGCCAGCAGCTTGGCCGGGCCTCCCTACGAGCAGTACTTC; CDR3: CASSLAGPPYEQYF
J: TRBJ1-6; D: NA; V: TRBV6-5; size: few; DNA: TGTGCCAGCAGCATTGGGGGGTCTGTTAATTCACCCCTCCACTTT; CDR3: CASSIGGSVNSPLHF
J: TRBJ2-2; D: TRBD2; V: TRBV20-1; size: NA; DNA: TGCAGTGCTAGAGGTCGAGCGGGAAGCACCGGGGAGCTGTTTTTT; CDR3: CSARGRAGSTGELFF
J: TRBJ1-1; D: TRBD1; V: TRBV7-6; size: few; DNA: TGTGCCAGCAGCTCAGAAACAGGGGCCCTGATGAACACTGAAGCTTTCTTT; CDR3: CASSSETGALMNTEAFF
J: TRBJ2-1; D: TRBD2; V: TRBV24-1; size: NA; DNA: TGTGCCACCAGTGCCCTGGGGCTAGCGGGGGATTCGCAGCAGTTCTTC; CDR3: CATSALGLAGDSQQFF
J: TRBJ1-2; D: NA; V: TRBV29-1; size: NA; DNA: TGCAGCGCCTGGGGGTCTGTCGGCTACACCTTC; CDR3: CSAWGSVGYTF
J: TRBJ1-6; D: TRBD1; V: TRBV7-8; size: few; DNA: TGTGCCAGCAGCCCAAGATTGGGACAGGGGGGATATAATTCACCCCTCCACTTT; CDR3: CASSPRLGQGGYNSPLHF